This entry lists 32 T cell receptor beta chains sequenced from one sample in a study of T cell responses to AZD1222 COVID-19 vaccine. Measured with immunoSEQ multiplex PCR; TCRdb has only the in-frame clones, and not every one. The sample yields some 150,000 clones, about nine tenths seen once. Sequencing was performed on peripheral blood, taken on day 0 of AZD1222 vaccination. The receptors were gathered from an adult in good health.

The chain couples TRBV6-2 or TRBV6-3 to TRBJ2-3; 8 bases line up with TRBD2. In germline, CDR1 is MNHEY, CDR2 SVGEGT. The CDR3 sequence is 18 residues long. Losses at the gene ends were 6 bases for V and 6 bases for J; bases not matched to a gene: 20. The CDR3 bases are TGTGCCAGCAGCTTGAATACCCCCCTACCGGGAGGGCCCGATACGCAGTATTTT. It yields the protein CASSLNTPLPGGPDTQYF.

The chain couples TRBV5-4 to TRBJ1-2; D perhaps matches TRBD1 (5 bases). With 5 bases removed from V and 0 bases from J, the gap between germline ends came to 11 bases. In germline, CDR1 is SGHNT, CDR2 YYREEE (reference sequence). The CDR3 runs to 14 residues. CDR3 sequence (DNA): TGTGCCAGCAGGCGGGACGGAGCTAACTATGGCTACACCTTC. Protein sequence: CASRRDGANYGYTF.

The chain uses TRBV5-1 and TRBJ2-7, with D perhaps given as TRBD1 or TRBD2 (5 bases each). The germline V gene has CDR1 SGHRS and CDR2 YFSETQ. V was cut by 3 bases and J by 7 bases, with 8 bases left in between. The CDR3 consists of 11 residues. The DNA of the CDR3 is TGCGCCAGCAGCTCCGGGGCGGAGCAGTACTTC. This sequence encodes CASSSGAEQYF.

The chain joins TRBV11-2 to TRBJ1-5; D possibly corresponds to TRBD1 (6 bases). The V gene's germline CDR1 is SGHAT and CDR2 FQNNGV. The CDR3 runs to 17 residues. With 4 bases removed from V and 0 bases from J, the gap between germline ends came to 16 bases. CDR3 region: CASSSADSTHSNQPQHF. As DNA, the CDR3 is TGTGCCAGCAGCTCCGCGGACAGTACCCATAGCAATCAGCCCCAGCATTTT. Full variable domain (outside the CDR3, taken from reference TRBV11-2 and TRBJ1-5): EAGVAQSPRYKIIEKRQSVAFWCNPISGHATLYWYQQILGQGPKLLIQFQNNGVVDDSQLPKDRFSAERLKGVDSTLKIQPAKLEDSAVYLCASSSADSTHSNQPQHFGDGTRLSIL.

This clone was observed a single time. The chain combines TRBV6-6 with TRBJ2-7; weak D call: TRBD2 (6 bases). The CDR3 spans 15 residues. Germline V gene sequence: CDR1 MNHNY, CDR2 SVGAGI (reference sequence). V lost 5 bases and J lost 2, with 16 bases in between. The DNA of the CDR3 is TGTGCCAGCAGTACGTCCGGGACTCCGACCTACGAGCAGTACTTC. This sequence encodes CASSTSGTPTYEQYF.

This chain joins TRBV7-8 and TRBJ2-1; 11 nucleotides align to TRBD2. Germline-derived CDR1 and CDR2 are SGHVS and FQNEAQ. The V and J ends lost 1 base and 9 bases, in that order; junction bases with no gene match: 5. The CDR3 extends over 15 amino acids. CDR3 nucleotides: TGTGCCAGCAGCTTAGTACTAGCGGGAGCGTTTGAGCAGTTCTTC. Protein: CASSLVLAGAFEQFF.

This chain uses TRBV5-6 with TRBJ1-3; maybe TRBD1 (6 bases). The germline V and J ends were trimmed by 2 bases and 4 bases, with 13 bases remaining between them. Germline assignment: CDR1 SGHDT and CDR2 YYEEEE. This CDR3 region has 15 residues. CDR3 in amino acids: CASSLGSTGGNTIYF. The CDR3 DNA reads as TGTGCCAGCAGCTTAGGGTCGACAGGAGGAAACACCATATATTTT.

The rearrangement joins TRBV7-3 to TRBJ2-1; 11 bases line up with TRBD2. With 5 bases clipped from V and 7 bases from J, the junction kept 13 bases outside the gene matches. This CDR3 comprises 17 residues. Germline assignment: CDR1 SGHTA and CDR2 FQGTGA. The CDR3 DNA sequence: TGTGCCAGCAGCCCCATAGCGGGAGGGGGTCTTGGGAATGAGCAGTTCTTC. Translating gives CASSPIAGGGLGNEQFF. Complete variable domain (other parts from reference TRBV7-3 and TRBJ2-1): GAGVSQTPSNKVTEKGKYVELRCDPISGHTALYWYRQSLGQGPEFLIYFQGTGAADDSGLPNDRFFAVRPEGSVSTLKIQRTERGDSAVYLCASSPIAGGGLGNEQFFGPGTRLTVL.

V is TRBV7-2 and J is TRBJ2-7; 11 bases are shared with TRBD2. The CDR3 runs 15 residues. With 3 bases clipped from V and 6 bases from J, the junction kept 7 bases outside the gene matches. Germline CDR1 SGHTA, CDR2 FQGNSA. The CDR3 DNA is TGTGCCAGCAGCTTCTTTTTAGCGGGAGGGCCCGAGCAGTACTTC. Its protein product is CASSFFLAGGPEQYF.

The chain carries TRBV4-1 and TRBJ2-1, with 7 bases identical to TRBD2. This CDR3 is built from 16 residues. V shed 0 bases, J shed 3 bases, and the junction held 5 bases outside the gene matches. The germline V gene encodes CDR1 MGHRA and CDR2 YSYEKL. CDR3 residues: CASSQDGGSGYNEQFF. The CDR3 region has the DNA TGCGCCAGCAGCCAAGATGGCGGGAGTGGCTACAATGAGCAGTTCTTC.

The chain combines TRBV6-2 or TRBV6-3 with TRBJ1-1; D is uncertain. Germline V gene lookup returns CDR1 MNHEY and CDR2 SVGEGT. CDR3 length: 12 residues. V lost 2 bases, J lost 8 bases, and 9 bases lay in between. CDR3 nucleotide sequence: TGTGCCAGCAGTTACGGAGATGGGGAAGCTTTCTTT. It codes for CASSYGDGEAFF.

The chain combines TRBV27 with TRBJ2-3, with 7 bases identical to TRBD2. There are 14 residues in the CDR3. J lost 3 bases, V lost 3 bases, and 3 bases had no gene match. Germline-derived CDR1 and CDR2 are MNHEY and SMNVEV (reference sequence). CDR3 coding DNA: TGTGCCAGCAGTTTTGGACTAGTTACAGATACGCAGTATTTT. It yields the protein CASSFGLVTDTQYF.

The CDR3 loop is CASSAHDKGFNYGYTF. In DNA, the CDR3 is TGTGCCAGCAGCGCACACGACAAGGGCTTTAACTATGGCTACACCTTC. The chain couples TRBV3-1 (or the pseudogene TRBV3-2) to TRBJ1-2; D uncertain. Looked up from germline, CDR1 is LGHDT and CDR2 is YNNKEL (reference sequence). The V and J ends lost 5 bases and 1 base respectively, with 17 bases between them. This CDR3 has 16 residues.

This clone has just one count. The chain uses TRBV5-4 and TRBJ2-1, with 7 positions matching TRBD2. V lost 4 bases to trimming and J lost 3 bases; unmatched junction nucleotides: 1. This CDR3 comprises 13 residues. Germline V gene sequence: CDR1 SGHNT, CDR2 YYREEE (reference sequence). Written as DNA, the CDR3 is TGTGCCAGCAGCAGGACTAGCTACAATGAGCAGTTCTTC. Translated, it gives CASSRTSYNEQFF.

This sequence joins TRBV28 and TRBJ1-2; no definite D call. V dropped 5 bases and J dropped 8 bases, with 15 bases sitting between them. CDR1 is MDHEN, CDR2 SYDVKM, per germline. CDR3 length: 13 amino acids. The CDR3 spells CASSPGRSRGYTF. CDR3 DNA sequence: TGTGCCAGCAGTCCAGGAAGAAGTCGGGGCTACACCTTC.

The rearrangement joins TRBV12-3 or TRBV12-4 to TRBJ1-2, with D maybe TRBD1 (5 bases). The length of the CDR3 is 13 residues. V lost 3 bases and J lost 5, with 10 bases in between. This CDR3 reads CASSLGTTYGYTF. CDR3 in DNA: TGTGCCAGCAGTTTGGGGACGACTTATGGCTACACCTTC.

The chain has TRBV18 and TRBJ1-3; a possible D gene is TRBD1 (5 bases). This CDR3 has 21 residues. Trimming stripped 1 base from V and 0 bases from J, with 25 bases between. Looked up from germline, CDR1 is KGHSH and CDR2 is LQKENI. The CDR3 loop is CASSPRGRDSQTTSSGNTIYF. CDR3 bases: TGTGCCAGCTCACCACGAGGCAGGGACTCGCAAACAACCAGCTCTGGAAACACCATATATTTT.

This clone was seen just once. The chain uses TRBV7-9 and TRBJ1-2, with D tentatively TRBD1 (6 bases). CDR3 length: 14 amino acids. V was shortened by 1 base and J by 8 bases, with 14 bases between the two germline ends. Germline V gene sequence: CDR1 SEHNR, CDR2 FQNEAQ (reference sequence). The CDR3 sequence: CASSLDYRDKGYTF. CDR3 DNA: TGTGCCAGCAGCTTAGACTACCGGGACAAGGGCTACACCTTC.

CDR3 sequence reads: CAWSASDYFSGRSTDTQYF. CDR3 DNA sequence: TGTGCCTGGAGTGCCTCTGACTACTTTAGCGGGAGGTCCACAGATACGCAGTATTTT. The chain joins TRBV30 to TRBJ2-3; 10 bases agree with TRBD2. Germline values: CDR1 GTSNPN, CDR2 SVGIG (reference sequence). The CDR3 loop spans 19 amino acids. Trimming at V came to 1 base and at J to 2 bases, leaving 15 bases not matched to a gene.

V and J are TRBV4-1 and TRBJ2-1, with a weak D call TRBD2 (5 bases). Germline loops: CDR1 MGHRA, CDR2 YSYEKL. CDR3 length: 16 amino acids. V was clipped by 4 bases and J by 0 bases, with 13 bases between them. As DNA, the CDR3 is TGCGCCAGCAGCCCGCTTGGACTGGTCTCCTACAATGAGCAGTTCTTC. This gives the protein CASSPLGLVSYNEQFF.

The V call is TRBV10-3, the J call TRBJ1-1; tentative D call: TRBD1 (6 bases). The V gene lost 9 bases and the J gene lost 5 bases, with 19 bases spanning the gap. The CDR3 runs 14 residues. CDR1 is ENHRY, CDR2 SYGVKD, per germline. The CDR3 coding sequence is TGTGCCATACGGTTGGGGGGGGCTGAGACTGAAGCTTTCTTT. The encoded protein is CAIRLGGAETEAFF.

The chain uses TRBV7-3 and TRBJ2-5, with TRBD2 identical over 9 bases. This CDR3 is built from 18 residues. After removal of 1 base from V and 3 bases from J, the junction contained 12 bases not matched to a gene. The germline gives CDR1 SGHTA, CDR2 FQGTGA. CDR3: CASSLIPLAEREEETQYF. Here the CDR3 DNA reads TGTGCCAGCAGCTTAATCCCTCTTGCCGAGCGGGAGGAAGAGACCCAGTACTTC.

This clone was seen only a few times. The chain has TRBV2 and TRBJ2-7; 7 nucleotides match TRBD1. Germline V lookup: CDR1 SNHLY, CDR2 FYNNEI. This CDR3 has 13 residues. Germline trimming cut 7 bases from V and 1 base from J; bases unmatched to any gene: 4. Written as DNA, the CDR3 is TGTGCCAGCAACTCCAGGGGGTCCTACGAGCAGTACTTC. This codes for CASNSRGSYEQYF.

This rearrangement joins TRBV28 to TRBJ2-1, with D perhaps TRBD2 (6 bases). The CDR3 length is 17 residues. Germline lookup yields CDR1 MDHEN and CDR2 SYDVKM. V gave up 6 bases and J gave up 0 bases, with 18 bases separating them. CDR3 loop: CASSQGGVAVSYNEQFF. Written as DNA, the CDR3 is TGTGCCAGCAGCCAGGGCGGAGTAGCGGTCTCCTACAATGAGCAGTTCTTC. Using reference TRBV28 and TRBJ2-1 for the parts outside the CDR3, the full variable domain is DVKVTQSSRYLVKRTGEKVFLECVQDMDHENMFWYRQDPGLGLRLIYFSYDVKMKEKGDIPEGYSVSREKKERFSLILESASTNQTSMYLCASSQGGVAVSYNEQFFGPGTRLTVL.

V is TRBV7-3 and J is TRBJ2-1, with 11 bases aligning to TRBD2. CDR1 is SGHTA and CDR2 is FQGTGA in the germline V gene. The CDR3 sequence is 15 residues long. Unmatched junction bases numbered 4, after V lost 4 bases and J lost 5 bases. CDR3 DNA: TGTGCCAGCAGCTCCGGGACTAGCGGAAACAATGAGCAGTTCTTC. Translated, it gives CASSSGTSGNNEQFF. Full variable domain (missing parts from reference TRBV7-3 and TRBJ2-1): GAGVSQTPSNKVTEKGKYVELRCDPISGHTALYWYRQSLGQGPEFLIYFQGTGAADDSGLPNDRFFAVRPEGSVSTLKIQRTERGDSAVYLCASSSGTSGNNEQFFGPGTRLTVL.

CDR3 loop: CASSQDLAGAGTGELFF. The CDR3 DNA is TGCGCCAGCAGCCAAGACCTAGCGGGAGCGGGCACCGGGGAGCTGTTTTTT. The chain is built from TRBV4-3 and TRBJ2-2; 10 bases are shared with TRBD2. From germline, CDR1 is LGHNA and CDR2 YSLEER. The CDR3 sequence is 17 residues long. V was clipped by 0 bases and J by 4 bases; unmatched bases: 5.

The chain uses TRBV29-1 and TRBJ2-5; TRBD2 might be the D (5 bases). V lost 8 bases and J lost 4, with 14 bases in between. CDR3 length: 12 residues. Germline lookup yields CDR1 SQVTM and CDR2 ANQGSEA. CDR3 nucleotide sequence: TGCAGCCTAAGTCGGGGTCGAGAGACCCAGTACTTC. Its translation is CSLSRGRETQYF.

The CDR3 is CASSLDRMSDYEQYF. Here the CDR3 DNA reads TGTGCCAGCAGCTTAGATCGTATGTCTGACTACGAGCAGTACTTC. J is TRBJ2-7 and V is TRBV11-3; D remains unclear. The CDR3 runs to 15 residues. The germline CDR1 and CDR2 sequences are SGHNT and YENEEA. V lost 0 bases and J lost 3, with 12 bases in between.

This clone appeared once. This chain joins TRBV9 and TRBJ2-3; D is unresolved. Germline assignment: CDR1 SGDLS and CDR2 YYNGEE. The CDR3 totals 15 residues. Trimming shortened V by 5 bases and J by 3 bases, and 16 bases separated the two germline ends. Here the CDR3 reads CASSASASRTDTQYF. CDR3 bases: TGTGCCAGCAGTGCAAGCGCCAGTCGGACAGATACGCAGTATTTT. The full variable domain, rest sourced from reference TRBV9 and TRBJ2-3, is DSGVTQTPKHLITATGQRVTLRCSPRSGDLSVYWYQQSLDQGLQFLIQYYNGEERAKGNILERFSAQQFPDLHSELNLSSLELGDSALYFCASSASASRTDTQYFGPGTRLTVL.

The V and J genes are TRBV20-1 and TRBJ2-1; TRBD2 matches at 8 bases. V gave up 3 bases and J gave up 12 bases; unmatched junction bases: 4. The length of the CDR3 is 11 residues. Germline V gene data show CDR1 as DFQATT and CDR2 as SNEGSKA (reference sequence). CDR3 amino acids: CSASGSGGQFF. CDR3 in DNA: TGCAGTGCTAGCGGAAGCGGGGGGCAGTTCTTC.

V gene TRBV6-6 combines with J gene TRBJ1-2; 12 nucleotides agree with TRBD1. Germline CDR1 and CDR2: MNHNY and SVGAGI (reference sequence). This CDR3 has 15 residues. The V gene end was trimmed by 5 bases and the J gene end by 8 bases; junction bases not matched to a gene: 9. The CDR3 is CASSPWDRGPDGYTF. In DNA form, the CDR3 reads TGTGCCAGCAGTCCCTGGGACAGGGGGCCTGACGGCTACACCTTC.

The genes are TRBV11-2 and TRBJ2-3, with D tentatively TRBD1 (6 bases). This CDR3 is 13 amino acids long. With 5 bases removed from V and 6 bases from J, the gap between germline ends came to 12 bases. Looked up from germline, CDR1 is SGHAT and CDR2 is FQNNGV. The CDR3 loop is CASSTPRGDTQYF. The CDR3, as DNA: TGTGCCAGCAGCACCCCCAGGGGTGATACGCAGTATTTT.